Shown below are 25 T cell receptor beta chains from a single sample sequenced in a study of CD4 T cells in relation to SARS-CoV-2 and coronaviruses. These receptors lack a known antigen. The repertoire was sequenced with immunoSEQ multiplex PCR; TCRdb's copy has only in-frame clones and lacks some. The sample includes 9,500 to 12,000 clones, under 80% of them seen just once. Before the COVID-19 pandemic, during about 2010-2019, CD4+ T cells were taken from unexposed donors. After approximately 10 days of culture, CD4+ T cells were isolated. The source material was CD4+ T cells from PBMCs, cultured in vitro. These receptors originate from a human donor in good health.

V is TRBV11-2 and J is TRBJ2-1, with D possibly being TRBD2 (6 bases). The germline gives CDR1 SGHAT, CDR2 FQNNGV. The CDR3 consists of 15 residues. Between the trimmed V and J ends, which lost 5 bases and 2 bases, there was a span of 13 bases. In DNA form, the CDR3 reads TGTGCCAGCAGCCTCTGGACTACCACCTACAATGAGCAGTTCTTC. Its translation is CASSLWTTTYNEQFF. Full variable domain (rest looked up from reference TRBV11-2 and TRBJ2-1): EAGVAQSPRYKIIEKRQSVAFWCNPISGHATLYWYQQILGQGPKLLIQFQNNGVVDDSQLPKDRFSAERLKGVDSTLKIQPAKLEDSAVYLCASSLWTTTYNEQFFGPGTRLTVL.

This chain links TRBV7-3 with TRBJ2-5; TRBD2 matches 13 bases. The trim removed 5 bases at V and 4 bases at J, leaving 4 bases unmatched. CDR1 is SGHTA and CDR2 is FQGTGA in the germline V gene. The CDR3 has 15 residues. In DNA, the CDR3 is TGTGCCAGCAGCAGAGGACTAGCGGGAGCAGAGACCCAGTACTTC. Protein sequence: CASSRGLAGAETQYF.

V is TRBV3-1 (or the pseudogene TRBV3-2) and J is TRBJ2-7; 9 bases map to TRBD2. CDR1 is LGHDT and CDR2 is YNNKEL in the germline V gene (reference sequence). This CDR3 region has 15 residues. Trimming took 7 bases from V and 6 from J; bases not matched to a gene: 13. The CDR3 nucleotides are TGTGCCAGCATTCCCCGGACAAGAGCGGGGGGCGAGCAGTACTTC. Its protein product is CASIPRTRAGGEQYF.

The chain joins TRBV28 to TRBJ1-6; no definite D call. Germline lookup yields CDR1 MDHEN and CDR2 SYDVKM. V lost 5 bases to trimming and J lost 3 bases, with 8 bases between them. The CDR3 has 14 residues. The CDR3 bases are TGTGCCAGCAGTGGGCCGAACTATAATTCACCCCTCCACTTT. Translated, it gives CASSGPNYNSPLHF.

This clone came up a few times. In DNA form, the CDR3 reads TGCGCCAGCAGGGGACCACAGTACAATGAGCAGTTCTTC. Translating it yields CASRGPQYNEQFF. The rearrangement links TRBV10-1 to TRBJ2-1; D possibly matches TRBD1 or TRBD2 (5 bases each). Germline lookup yields CDR1 WNHNN and CDR2 SYGVQD (reference sequence). There are 13 residues in the CDR3. The V gene lost 6 bases and the J gene lost 4 bases, with 10 bases spanning the gap.

The chain combines TRBV3-1 (or the pseudogene TRBV3-2) with TRBJ2-5; TRBD1 matches at 11 bases. J was trimmed by 5 bases and V by 5 bases; bases with no gene match: 4. The CDR3 totals 14 residues. Germline V gives CDR1 LGHDT, CDR2 YNNKEL (reference sequence). The CDR3: CASSRGTGGETQYF. The CDR3 nucleotides are TGTGCCAGCAGCAGAGGGACAGGGGGGGAGACCCAGTACTTC.

The chain links TRBV6-2 or TRBV6-3 to TRBJ2-3; D tentatively reads TRBD1 or TRBD2 (5 bases each). This CDR3 is 15 amino acids long. Germline CDR1 and CDR2: MNHEY and SVGEGT. Deletions cut 6 bases from V and 1 base from J, with 14 bases between. The CDR3 loop is CASSHRDPGTDTQYF. CDR3 DNA: TGTGCCAGCAGCCACCGGGACCCGGGCACAGATACGCAGTATTTT.

This clone occurred a few times. The chain uses TRBV4-1 and TRBJ1-2; 8 positions match TRBD1. Trimming removed 1 base from V and 8 bases from J; junction bases left unmatched: 9. Germline values: CDR1 MGHRA, CDR2 YSYEKL. This CDR3 is 15 amino acids long. The CDR3 DNA reads TGCGCCAGCAGCCAAGTTATGTGGACAGGGCGCGGCTACACCTTC. This codes for CASSQVMWTGRGYTF.

V is TRBV9 and J is TRBJ2-2; D is uncertain. CDR1 and CDR2 (germline): SGDLS, YYNGEE. The CDR3 contains 15 residues. V was pared by 0 bases and J by 0 bases, with 6 bases between. CDR3 nucleotides: TGTGCCAGCAGCGTAGGGGGAACGAACACCGGGGAGCTGTTTTTT. It codes for CASSVGGTNTGELFF.

Turning to this clone: The junction departs from the called germline gene at one end, perhaps through a read error. This CDR3 reads CASSPTRGGVLDF. The CDR3 DNA reads as TGTGCCAGCAGTCCCACTCGCGGGGGGGTTCTAGACTTC. This chain links TRBV14 with TRBJ2-5; 9 nucleotides agree with TRBD2. In germline, CDR1 is SGHDN, CDR2 FVKESK. The CDR3 spans 13 residues.

This clone was counted a few times. V gene TRBV9 combines with J gene TRBJ1-1; the match to TRBD1 covers 7 bases. The length of the CDR3 is 16 residues. The trim removed 4 bases at V and 0 bases at J, leaving 9 bases unmatched. CDR1 and CDR2 from the germline V gene are SGDLS and YYNGEE. CDR3 residues: CASSTRQGPLNTEAFF. The CDR3 DNA reads TGTGCCAGCAGCACCCGACAGGGTCCCCTGAACACTGAAGCTTTCTTT.

The gene calls are TRBV27 and TRBJ1-5, with TRBD1 matching 9 bases. The CDR3 has 12 residues. V shed 6 bases and J 15 bases; nucleotides not matched to a gene: 9. Germline-derived CDR1 and CDR2 are MNHEY and SMNVEV (reference sequence). In DNA form, the CDR3 reads TGTGCCAGCAGACCGACAGGGGGGGTTACGCATTTT. This translates into CASRPTGGVTHF.

Of note for this clone: This specimen includes other DNA sequences encoding the same CDR3. The chain links TRBV5-1 to TRBJ2-3; 7 positions agree with TRBD2. The CDR3 sequence is 14 residues long. Germline-derived CDR1 and CDR2 are SGHRS and YFSETQ. The junction had 5 bases not matched to a gene; V was cut back by 4 bases and J by 3 bases. The CDR3 reads CASSLGGSTDTQYF. Written as DNA, the CDR3 is TGCGCCAGCAGCCTGGGAGGGAGTACAGATACGCAGTATTTT.

The V and J genes are TRBV7-8 and TRBJ2-1, with 14 bases aligning to TRBD2. J lost 9 bases, V lost 3 bases, and 4 bases had no gene match. Germline CDR1 and CDR2: SGHVS and FQNEAQ. The CDR3 sequence is 15 residues long. CDR3 in amino acids: CASSFGTSGRGEQFF. CDR3 DNA sequence: TGTGCCAGCAGCTTCGGGACTAGCGGGAGAGGTGAGCAGTTCTTC.

This chain links TRBV7-2 with TRBJ1-1; no reliable D call. Per the germline V gene, CDR1 is SGHTA and CDR2 is FQGNSA. This CDR3 contains 13 residues. The ends were cut back, 2 bases at V and 11 bases at J, with 15 bases in the middle. The CDR3 bases are TGTGCCAGCAGCTTAACGAGAGAGGCGTATGCTTTCTTT. The encoded protein is CASSLTREAYAFF.

This chain links TRBV5-4 with TRBJ2-7; D not certain. The germline CDR1 and CDR2 sequences are SGHNT and YYREEE (reference sequence). The CDR3 is made up of 15 amino acids. V was cut by 5 bases and J by 3 bases, with 18 bases left in between. The CDR3 nucleotides are TGTGCCAGCAGTTCCCTCGTGGCGGTGAACTACGAGCAGTACTTC. This gives the protein CASSSLVAVNYEQYF.

The chain has TRBV27 and TRBJ2-7, with D unresolved. From germline, CDR1 is MNHEY and CDR2 SMNVEV (reference sequence). The V and J ends lost 3 bases and 0 bases respectively, with 9 bases between them. This CDR3 is built from 14 residues. CDR3 DNA sequence: TGTGCCAGCAGTTTGACGACACCCTCCTACGAGCAGTACTTC. This encodes CASSLTTPSYEQYF.

This chain uses TRBV19 with TRBJ1-5; no firm D call. Germline values: CDR1 LNHDA, CDR2 SQIVND (reference sequence). This CDR3 spans 15 amino acids. Trimming left V 6 bases short and J 2 bases short, with 14 bases between. CDR3 in amino acids: CASRRGPLGNQPQHF. The CDR3, as DNA: TGTGCCAGTAGGAGAGGACCCCTTGGCAATCAGCCCCAGCATTTT. Based on the CDR3 plus reference TRBV19 and TRBJ1-5, the full variable domain is DGGITQSPKYLFRKEGQNVTLSCEQNLNHDAMYWYRQDPGQGLRLIYYSQIVNDFQKGDIAEGYSVSREKKESFPLTVTSAQKNPTAFYLCASRRGPLGNQPQHFGDGTRLSIL.

The chain employs TRBV18 and TRBJ1-3; D uncertain. V lost 2 bases, J lost 0 bases, and 5 bases lay in between. CDR1 and CDR2 from the germline V gene are KGHSH and LQKENI. There are 14 residues in the CDR3. The CDR3, as DNA: TGTGCCAGCTCACCAGGACGCTCTGGAAACACCATATATTTT. Its translation is CASSPGRSGNTIYF.

V gene TRBV27 combines with J gene TRBJ2-1, with 12 bases aligning to TRBD2. The germline V gene encodes CDR1 MNHEY and CDR2 SMNVEV (reference sequence). CDR3 length: 17 residues. The ends lost 1 base at V and 5 bases at J; junction bases unmatched: 6. CDR3 DNA: TGTGCCAGCAGTTTATATCTAGCGGGGGGGCCGGACAATGAGCAGTTCTTC. Residues: CASSLYLAGGPDNEQFF.

This clone occurred a few times. V gene TRBV5-1 combines with J gene TRBJ2-7, with D maybe TRBD1 (5 bases). The CDR3 extends over 12 amino acids. Between the trimmed V and J ends, which lost 4 bases and 6 bases, there was a span of 11 bases. CDR1 and CDR2 from the germline V gene are SGHRS and YFSETQ. The CDR3 nucleotides are TGCGCCAGCAGCGCACAGGCGGTCGAGCAGTACTTC. It yields the protein CASSAQAVEQYF.

This clone was counted once. The chain uses TRBV7-2 and TRBJ2-5; TRBD1 is a possible D gene (5 bases). V was trimmed by 1 base and J by 2 bases, leaving 11 bases between them. The CDR3 spans 15 residues. CDR1 is SGHTA and CDR2 is FQGNSA in the germline V gene. The CDR3 loop is CASSLGGRAQETQYF. CDR3 nucleotides: TGTGCCAGCAGCTTAGGCGGCAGGGCTCAAGAGACCCAGTACTTC.

There are a few counts of this clone. The chain is built from TRBV14 and TRBJ1-3; TRBD1 is a possible D gene (5 bases). V was shortened by 4 bases and J by 2 bases, with 15 bases between the two germline ends. Germline lookup yields CDR1 SGHDN and CDR2 FVKESK. The CDR3 is made up of 16 amino acids. The CDR3 sequence: CASSPRGWGAGNTIYF. For the CDR3, the DNA is TGTGCCAGCAGCCCCCGGGGTTGGGGCGCTGGAAACACCATATATTTT.

This clone was seen more than once but under ten times. In nucleotides, the CDR3 is TGTGCCAGCTCACCGGGACTGCGGATGAACACTGAAGCTTTCTTT. Residues: CASSPGLRMNTEAFF. The chain couples TRBV18 to TRBJ1-1; D might be TRBD1 (5 bases). Germline V gives CDR1 KGHSH, CDR2 LQKENI. This CDR3 is 15 amino acids long. The V gene lost 3 bases and the J gene lost 0 bases, with 11 bases spanning the gap.

V gene TRBV6-5 combines with J gene TRBJ1-5, with D maybe TRBD1 (5 bases). Trimming removed 4 bases at V and 10 bases at J, with 11 bases between. The CDR3 loop spans 12 amino acids. Per germline, CDR1 MNHEY and CDR2 SVGAGI. In DNA, the CDR3 is TGTGCCAGCAGTTCCACGGACAAACCCCAGCATTTT. This codes for CASSSTDKPQHF.